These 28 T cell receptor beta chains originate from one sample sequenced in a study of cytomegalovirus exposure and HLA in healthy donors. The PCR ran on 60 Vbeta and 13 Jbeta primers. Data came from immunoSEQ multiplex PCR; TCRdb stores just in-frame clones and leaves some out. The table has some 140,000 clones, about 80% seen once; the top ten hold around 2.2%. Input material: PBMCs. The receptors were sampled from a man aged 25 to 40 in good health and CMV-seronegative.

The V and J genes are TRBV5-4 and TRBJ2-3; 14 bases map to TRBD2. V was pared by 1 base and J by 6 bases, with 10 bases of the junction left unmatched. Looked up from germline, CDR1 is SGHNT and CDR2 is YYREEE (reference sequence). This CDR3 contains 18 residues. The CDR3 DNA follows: TGTGCCAGCAGCTTGCCCCCGGGACTAGCGGGAGAGGGGGATACGCAGTATTTT. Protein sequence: CASSLPPGLAGEGDTQYF.

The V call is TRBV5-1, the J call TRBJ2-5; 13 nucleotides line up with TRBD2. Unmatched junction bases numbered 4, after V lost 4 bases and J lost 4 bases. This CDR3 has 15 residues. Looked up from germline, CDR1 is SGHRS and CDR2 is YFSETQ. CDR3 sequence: CASSPGLAGPETQYF. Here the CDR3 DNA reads TGCGCCAGCAGCCCGGGACTAGCGGGACCAGAGACCCAGTACTTC.

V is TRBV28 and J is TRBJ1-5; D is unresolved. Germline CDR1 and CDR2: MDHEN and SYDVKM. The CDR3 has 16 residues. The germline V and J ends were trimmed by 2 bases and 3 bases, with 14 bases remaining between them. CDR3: CASSLRPGWNNQPQHF. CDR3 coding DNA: TGTGCCAGCAGTTTACGCCCGGGGTGGAACAATCAGCCCCAGCATTTT.

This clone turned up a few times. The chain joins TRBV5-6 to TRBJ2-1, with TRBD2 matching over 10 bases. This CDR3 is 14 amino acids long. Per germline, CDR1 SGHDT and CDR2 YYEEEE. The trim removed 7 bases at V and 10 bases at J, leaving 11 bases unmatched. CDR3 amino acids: CASRGLATFVEQFF. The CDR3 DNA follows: TGTGCCAGCCGGGGACTAGCGACCTTTGTGGAGCAGTTCTTC. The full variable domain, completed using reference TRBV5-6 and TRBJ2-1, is DAGVTQSPTHLIKTRGQQVTLRCSPKSGHDTVSWYQQALGQGPQFIFQYYEEEERQRGNFPDRFSGHQFPNYSSELNVNALLLGDSALYLCASRGLATFVEQFFGPGTRLTVL.

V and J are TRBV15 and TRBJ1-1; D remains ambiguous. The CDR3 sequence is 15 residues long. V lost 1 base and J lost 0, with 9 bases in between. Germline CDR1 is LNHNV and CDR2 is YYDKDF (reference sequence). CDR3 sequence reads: CATSRAQSMNTEAFF. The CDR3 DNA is TGTGCCACCAGCAGAGCACAGTCCATGAACACTGAAGCTTTCTTT.

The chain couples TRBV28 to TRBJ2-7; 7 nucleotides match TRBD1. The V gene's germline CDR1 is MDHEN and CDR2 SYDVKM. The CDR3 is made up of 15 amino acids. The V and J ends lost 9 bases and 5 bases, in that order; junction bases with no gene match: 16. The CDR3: CASAIDRAVTNEQYF. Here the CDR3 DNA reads TGTGCCAGTGCGATCGACAGGGCCGTAACGAACGAGCAGTACTTC.

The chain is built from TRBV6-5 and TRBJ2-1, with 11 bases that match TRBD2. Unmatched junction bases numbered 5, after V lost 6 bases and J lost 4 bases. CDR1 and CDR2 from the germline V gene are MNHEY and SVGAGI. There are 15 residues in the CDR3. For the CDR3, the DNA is TGTGCCAGCAGCCACGGACTAGCGGGTTACAATGAGCAGTTCTTC. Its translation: CASSHGLAGYNEQFF.

CDR3 sequence reads: CASSRDTMYGYTF. CDR3 sequence (DNA): TGCGCCAGCAGCCGAGACACAATGTATGGCTACACCTTC. The rearrangement joins TRBV5-1 to TRBJ1-2; D remains ambiguous. The germline gives CDR1 SGHRS, CDR2 YFSETQ. The V end lost 4 bases, the J end lost 5 bases, and 12 bases lay between the germline ends. This CDR3 is built from 13 residues. The full variable domain, in which reference TRBV5-1 and TRBJ1-2 provide the parts outside the CDR3, is KAGVTQTPRYLIKTRGQQVTLSCSPISGHRSVSWYQQTPGQGLQFLFEYFSETQRNKGNFPGRFSGRQFSNSRSEMNVSTLELGDSALYLCASSRDTMYGYTFGSGTRLTVV.

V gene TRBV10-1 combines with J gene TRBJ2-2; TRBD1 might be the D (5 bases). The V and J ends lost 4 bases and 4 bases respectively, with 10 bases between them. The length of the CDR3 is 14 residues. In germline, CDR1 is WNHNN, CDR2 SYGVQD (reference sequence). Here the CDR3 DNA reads TGCGCCAGCAGTGCGCAGGGCGCCACCGGGGAGCTGTTTTTT. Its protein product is CASSAQGATGELFF.

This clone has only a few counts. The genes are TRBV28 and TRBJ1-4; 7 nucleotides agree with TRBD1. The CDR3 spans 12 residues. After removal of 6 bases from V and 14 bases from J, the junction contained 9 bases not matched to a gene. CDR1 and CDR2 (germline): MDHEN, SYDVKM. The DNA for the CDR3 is TGTGCCAGCAGCATACAGGGGCAGATGCTGTTTTTT. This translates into CASSIQGQMLFF.

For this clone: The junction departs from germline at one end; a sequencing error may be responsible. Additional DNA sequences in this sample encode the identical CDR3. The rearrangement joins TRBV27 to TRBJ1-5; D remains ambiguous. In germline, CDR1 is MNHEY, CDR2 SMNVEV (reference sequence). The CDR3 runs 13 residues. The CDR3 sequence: CASSPLGNQPQHF. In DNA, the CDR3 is TGTGCCAGCAGTCCCCTAGGAAATCAGCCCCAGCATTTC.

The CDR3 coding sequence is TGTGCCAGCAGAGGGGGGACAGGGAACCCCTACGAGCAGTACTTC. Its protein product is CASRGGTGNPYEQYF. The V call is TRBV5-4, the J call TRBJ2-7, with 9 bases fitting TRBD1. Germline V gene lookup returns CDR1 SGHNT and CDR2 YYREEE (reference sequence). J gave up 2 bases and V 5 bases, and 8 bases lay outside the gene matches. The CDR3 has 15 amino acids.

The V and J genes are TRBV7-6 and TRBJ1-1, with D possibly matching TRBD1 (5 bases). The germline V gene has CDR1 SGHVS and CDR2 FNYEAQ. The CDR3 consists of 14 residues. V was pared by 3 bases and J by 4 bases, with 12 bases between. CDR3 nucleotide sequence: TGTGCCAGCAGCTTTAACCCGGGGGTCACTGAAGCTTTCTTT. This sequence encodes CASSFNPGVTEAFF.

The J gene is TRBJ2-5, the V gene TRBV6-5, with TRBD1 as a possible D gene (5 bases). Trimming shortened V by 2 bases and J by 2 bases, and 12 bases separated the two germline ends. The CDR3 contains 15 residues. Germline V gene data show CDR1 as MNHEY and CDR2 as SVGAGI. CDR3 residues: CASSYGRQPQETQYF. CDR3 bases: TGTGCCAGCAGTTACGGGCGACAGCCTCAAGAGACCCAGTACTTC.

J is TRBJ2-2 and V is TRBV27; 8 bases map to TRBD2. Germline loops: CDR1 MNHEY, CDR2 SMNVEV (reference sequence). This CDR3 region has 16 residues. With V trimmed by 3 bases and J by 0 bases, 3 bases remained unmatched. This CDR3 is CASSFSGRANTGELFF. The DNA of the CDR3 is TGTGCCAGCAGTTTCTCCGGGAGGGCGAACACCGGGGAGCTGTTTTTT.

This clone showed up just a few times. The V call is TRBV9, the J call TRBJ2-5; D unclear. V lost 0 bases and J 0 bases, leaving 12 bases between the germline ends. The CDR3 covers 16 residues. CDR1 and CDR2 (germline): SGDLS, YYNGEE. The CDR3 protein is CASSVATTGYQETQYF. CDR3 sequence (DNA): TGTGCCAGCAGCGTAGCTACAACGGGTTACCAAGAGACCCAGTACTTC.

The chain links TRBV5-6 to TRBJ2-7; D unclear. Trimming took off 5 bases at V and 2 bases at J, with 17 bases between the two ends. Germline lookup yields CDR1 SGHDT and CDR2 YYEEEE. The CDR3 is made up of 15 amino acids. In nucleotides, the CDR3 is TGTGCCAGCAGTCTGTTTGAAACAGTTACCTACGAGCAGTACTTC. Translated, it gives CASSLFETVTYEQYF.

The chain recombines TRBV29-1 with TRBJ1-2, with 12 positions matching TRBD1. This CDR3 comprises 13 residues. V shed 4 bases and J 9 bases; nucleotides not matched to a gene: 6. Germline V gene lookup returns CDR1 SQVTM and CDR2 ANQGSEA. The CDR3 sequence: CSVGEGQGASYTF. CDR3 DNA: TGCAGCGTTGGAGAGGGACAGGGGGCTAGCTACACCTTC.

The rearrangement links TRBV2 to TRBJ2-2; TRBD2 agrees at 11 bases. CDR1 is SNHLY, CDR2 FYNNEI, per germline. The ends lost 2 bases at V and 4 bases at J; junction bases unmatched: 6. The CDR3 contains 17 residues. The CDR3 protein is CASSESLLAGATGELFF. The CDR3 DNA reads TGTGCCAGCAGTGAATCCCTACTAGCGGGAGCCACCGGGGAGCTGTTTTTT.

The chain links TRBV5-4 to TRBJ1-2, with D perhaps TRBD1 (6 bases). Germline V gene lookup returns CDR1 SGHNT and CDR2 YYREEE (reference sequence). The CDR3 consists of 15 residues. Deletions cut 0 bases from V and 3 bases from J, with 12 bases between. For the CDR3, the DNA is TGTGCCAGCAGCTTGGCAGTTCGACAGGACTATGGCTACACCTTC. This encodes CASSLAVRQDYGYTF.

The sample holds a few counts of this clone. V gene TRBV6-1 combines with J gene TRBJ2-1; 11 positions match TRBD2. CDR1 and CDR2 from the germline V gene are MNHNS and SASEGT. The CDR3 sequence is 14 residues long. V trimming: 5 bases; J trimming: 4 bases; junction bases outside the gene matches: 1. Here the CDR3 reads CASSRLAGYNEQFF. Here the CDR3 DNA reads TGTGCCAGCAGTAGACTAGCGGGATACAATGAGCAGTTCTTC.

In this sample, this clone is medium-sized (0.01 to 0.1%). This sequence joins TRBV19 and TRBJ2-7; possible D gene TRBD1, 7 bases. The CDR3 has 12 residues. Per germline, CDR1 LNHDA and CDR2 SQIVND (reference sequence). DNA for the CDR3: TGTGCTACTGGCGAGGGGGCGGGGGAGCAGTACTTC. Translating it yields CATGEGAGEQYF.

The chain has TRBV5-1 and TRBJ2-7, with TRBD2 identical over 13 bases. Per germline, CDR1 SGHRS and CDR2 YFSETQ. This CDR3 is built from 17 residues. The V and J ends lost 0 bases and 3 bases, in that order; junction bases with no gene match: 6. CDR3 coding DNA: TGCGCCAGCAGCTTGGAAACTAGCGGGGGGGGATACTACGAGCAGTACTTC. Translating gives CASSLETSGGGYYEQYF.

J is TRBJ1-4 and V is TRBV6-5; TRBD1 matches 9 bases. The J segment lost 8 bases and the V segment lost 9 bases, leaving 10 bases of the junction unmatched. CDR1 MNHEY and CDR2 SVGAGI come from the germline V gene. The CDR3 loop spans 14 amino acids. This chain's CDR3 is CASRTGTGREKLFF. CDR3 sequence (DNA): TGTGCCAGTCGAACCGGGACAGGGAGAGAAAAACTGTTTTTT.

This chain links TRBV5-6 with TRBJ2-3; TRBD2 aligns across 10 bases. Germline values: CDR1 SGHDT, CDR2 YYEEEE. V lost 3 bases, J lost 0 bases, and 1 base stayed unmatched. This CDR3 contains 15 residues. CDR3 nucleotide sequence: TGTGCCAGCAGCTCACTAGCGGGAAGCACAGATACGCAGTATTTT. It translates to CASSSLAGSTDTQYF.

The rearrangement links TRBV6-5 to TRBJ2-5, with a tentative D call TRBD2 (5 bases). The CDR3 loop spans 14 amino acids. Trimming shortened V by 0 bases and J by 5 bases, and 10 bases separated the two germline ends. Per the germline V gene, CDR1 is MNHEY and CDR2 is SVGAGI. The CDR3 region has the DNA TGTGCCAGCAGTTACTCAACGCGGGTCGAGACCCAGTACTTC. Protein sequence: CASSYSTRVETQYF.

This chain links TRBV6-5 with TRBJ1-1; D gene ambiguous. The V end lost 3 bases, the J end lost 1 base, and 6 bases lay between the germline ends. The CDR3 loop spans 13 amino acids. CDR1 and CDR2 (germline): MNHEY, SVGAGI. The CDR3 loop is CASSYNKNTEAFF. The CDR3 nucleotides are TGTGCCAGCAGTTATAACAAGAACACTGAAGCTTTCTTT.

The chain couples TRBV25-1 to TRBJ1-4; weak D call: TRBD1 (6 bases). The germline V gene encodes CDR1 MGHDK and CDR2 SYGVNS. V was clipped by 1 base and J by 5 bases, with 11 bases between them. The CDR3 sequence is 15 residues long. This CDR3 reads CASSESAGANEKLFF. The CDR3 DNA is TGTGCCAGCAGTGAATCGGCGGGGGCGAATGAAAAACTGTTTTTT. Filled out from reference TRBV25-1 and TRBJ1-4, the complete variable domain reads EADIYQTPRYLVIGTGKKITLECSQTMGHDKMYWYQQDPGMELHLIHYSYGVNSTEKGDLSSESTVSRIRTEHFPLTLESARPSHTSQYLCASSESAGANEKLFFGSGTQLSVL.